Presented here are 10 T cell receptor beta chains from one specimen sequenced in a study of T cell responses to AZD1222 COVID-19 vaccine. Clones were read by immunoSEQ multiplex PCR, and TCRdb kept only the in-frame ones, dropping some. The profile shows 90,000 to 120,000 clones, about 90% of them singletons. Material: peripheral blood, obtained on day 0 of AZD1222 vaccination. The receptors shown here come from an adult in good health.

The genes are TRBV2 and TRBJ1-5; D not resolved. Germline loops: CDR1 SNHLY, CDR2 FYNNEI. V was trimmed by 10 bases and J by 1 base, leaving 8 bases between them. This CDR3 has 12 amino acids. CDR3 sequence: CATSGSNQPQHF. The CDR3 bases are TGTGCCACCTCTGGGAGCAATCAGCCCCAGCATTTT.

Only one count was recorded for this clone. The junction and the germline gene differ at one end; a read error may be behind it. V and J are TRBV7-2 and TRBJ1-4; the D is unclear. From germline, CDR1 is SGHTA and CDR2 FQGNSA. This CDR3 comprises 14 residues. In DNA form, the CDR3 reads TGTGCCAGCAGTTTAGGCCGGATTAATGAAAAACTGTTTTTT. Translation gives CASSLGRINEKLFF.

The V and J genes are TRBV15 and TRBJ2-6; TRBD1 aligns across 8 bases. The trim removed 0 bases at V and 0 bases at J, leaving 10 bases unmatched. Germline V gene sequence: CDR1 LNHNV, CDR2 YYDKDF (reference sequence). The CDR3 totals 20 residues. DNA for the CDR3: TGTGCCACCAGCAGAGATTTAACCGGACAGGGTACCTCTGGGGCCAACGTCCTGACTTTC. This sequence encodes CATSRDLTGQGTSGANVLTF.

The chain employs TRBV7-9 and TRBJ2-7; tentatively, D is TRBD2 (5 bases). Trimming stripped 5 bases from V and 6 bases from J, with 17 bases between. Germline values: CDR1 SEHNR, CDR2 FQNEAQ (reference sequence). The CDR3 is made up of 14 amino acids. The CDR3 region has the DNA TGTGCCAGCAGCCCCAAGGGTGAGGGCGGCGAGCAGTACTTC. Translation: CASSPKGEGGEQYF. The entire variable domain, with the rest obtained from reference TRBV7-9 and TRBJ2-7, is as follows: DTGVSQNPRHKITKRGQNVTFRCDPISEHNRLYWYRQTLGQGPEFLTYFQNEAQLEKSRLLSDRFSAERPKGSFSTLEIQRTEQGDSAMYLCASSPKGEGGEQYFGPGTRLTVT.

The J gene is TRBJ2-1, the V gene TRBV29-1; TRBD1 matches 7 bases. Trimming took 3 bases from V and 1 from J; bases not matched to a gene: 15. The germline V gene encodes CDR1 SQVTM and CDR2 ANQGSEA. The CDR3 spans 18 residues. As DNA, the CDR3 is TGCAGCGTTGATATAGCAGACAGCAAGGGGGCTTCCTACAATGAGCAGTTCTTC. It specifies CSVDIADSKGASYNEQFF.

As regards this clone: Other DNA sequences of this sample code for an identical CDR3. The chain uses TRBV6-2 or TRBV6-3 and TRBJ1-6; TRBD1 aligns across 9 bases. The trim removed 5 bases at V and 2 bases at J, leaving 4 bases unmatched. The CDR3 extends over 16 amino acids. Germline CDR1 and CDR2: MNHEY and SVGEGT. CDR3 bases: TGTGCCAGCAGTCTGGGACAGGGCACCTATAATTCACCCCTCCACTTT. Translation gives CASSLGQGTYNSPLHF.

The J gene is TRBJ2-7, the V gene TRBV5-4; the D is unclear. Trimming shortened V by 2 bases and J by 2 bases, and 11 bases separated the two germline ends. Germline-derived CDR1 and CDR2 are SGHNT and YYREEE (reference sequence). The CDR3 loop spans 14 amino acids. The CDR3 protein is CASSLSGKTYEQYF. CDR3 nucleotides: TGTGCCAGCAGCTTAAGTGGAAAAACCTACGAGCAGTACTTC.

J is TRBJ1-6 and V is TRBV19, with D maybe TRBD1 (6 bases). This CDR3 contains 15 residues. V was trimmed by 7 bases and J by 9 bases, leaving 19 bases between them. Germline CDR1 reads LNHDA; CDR2 reads SQIVND (reference sequence). The CDR3 DNA follows: TGTGCCAGTACGGGGGGCGCAGGGCGCAGTTCACCCCTCCACTTT. Its protein is CASTGGAGRSSPLHF.

This chain links TRBV4-3 with TRBJ1-6; D not resolved. In germline, CDR1 is LGHNA, CDR2 YSLEER. The ends were cut back, 0 bases at V and 6 bases at J, with 12 bases in the middle. The CDR3 is 16 amino acids. The CDR3 DNA follows: TGCGCCAGCAGCCAAGAAATCGTAATACGTAATTCACCCCTCCACTTT. It is translated as CASSQEIVIRNSPLHF.

This clone was seen only a few times. This chain uses TRBV3-1 (or the pseudogene TRBV3-2) with TRBJ2-3, with unresolved D. Trimming removed 1 base at V and 5 bases at J, with 13 bases between. This CDR3 contains 15 residues. CDR1 LGHDT and CDR2 YNNKEL come from the germline V gene (reference sequence). The CDR3 DNA follows: TGTGCCAGCAGCCAAGTAGGAGAGATGCGAGATACGCAGTATTTT. Translation gives CASSQVGEMRDTQYF.